This T cell receptor (beta chain) was profiled in a study of T cell responses to AZD1222 COVID-19 vaccine. The method was immunoSEQ multiplex PCR; TCRdb's version includes in-frame clones alone and lacks a portion of them. The sample has 120,000 or so clones, 90% seen once. Between the trimmed V and J ends, which lost 7 bases and 2 bases, there was a span of 14 bases. The CDR3 runs 14 residues. The germline gives CDR1 MNHEY, CDR2 SVGAGI. This sequence was found in an adult who received the MenACWY meningococcal vaccine as a control. Specimen: peripheral blood, collected 28 days after the second dose of the MenACWY control vaccine. V is TRBV6-5 and J is TRBJ1-2; D unclear. The CDR3 loop reads CASNPQSLNYGYTF. In DNA, the CDR3 is TGTGCCAGCAATCCACAGTCATTAAACTATGGCTACACCTTC.